This T cell receptor (beta chain) was documented in a study of control samples from healthy donors and cancer patients. V gave up 0 bases and J gave up 2 bases, with 10 bases separating them. This CDR3 has 15 residues. From germline, CDR1 is LNHNV and CDR2 YYDKDF (reference sequence). Some clones are missing from TCRdb's copy, which holds only in-frame ones; the method was immunoSEQ multiplex PCR. The table records 50,000 or so clones, about 86% of them present only once. This rearrangement joins TRBV15 to TRBJ1-2; unclear D gene. The sequence came from a woman aged 45-59 years with lung cancer. Material for sequencing was PBMCs. As DNA, the CDR3 is TGTGCCACCAGCAGAGATCAGGCGGGGAACTATGGCTACACCTTC. Translated, it gives CATSRDQAGNYGYTF.